This T cell receptor (beta chain) was retrieved from a study of T cell changes during pregnancy in multiple sclerosis. This table comes from immunoSEQ multiplex PCR, and its TCRdb copy is limited to in-frame clones, with some not included. The data show about 38,000 clones, about 88% seen once. Per germline, CDR1 MDHEN and CDR2 SYDVKM. This CDR3 region has 14 residues. V was shortened by 6 bases and J by 3 bases, with 15 bases between the two germline ends. The sequencing used CD8+ T cells from peripheral blood mononuclear cells, collected in the third trimester of pregnancy. This TCR was sampled from a female donor with multiple sclerosis, enrolled in a pregnancy study. This chain connects TRBV28 to TRBJ2-7; perhaps TRBD1 as D (5 bases). CDR3 nucleotides: TGTGCCAGCAGCACCCCCAGGGATTTCTACGAGCAGTACTTC. Residues: CASSTPRDFYEQYF. The full variable domain, completed using reference TRBV28 and TRBJ2-7, is DVKVTQSSRYLVKRTGEKVFLECVQDMDHENMFWYRQDPGLGLRLIYFSYDVKMKEKGDIPEGYSVSREKKERFSLILESASTNQTSMYLCASSTPRDFYEQYFGPGTRLTVT.